The 14 T cell receptor beta chains below all came from one sample that was sequenced in a study of patients and donors after allogeneic stem cell transplantation. TCRdb itself ran the RT-PCR reads through MiXCR, one entry per CDR3 protein. The sample carries 110,000 or so distinct CDR3 sequences, 35% to 45% recorded once. Sequences were obtained from blood, either unsorted or a sorted T cell fraction (not recorded which). The source of these receptors is a human donor who was either an allogeneic HSCT recipient or a stem cell or donor lymphocyte infusion donor (not recorded which). It is not recorded whose cells these are; they may come from a transplant donor.

The chain carries TRBV6-6 and TRBJ2-3; D may be TRBD1 or TRBD2 (5 bases each). Germline V gives CDR1 MNHNY, CDR2 SVGAGI (reference sequence). The CDR3 contains 16 residues. V lost 6 bases and J 0 bases, leaving 16 bases between the germline ends. The CDR3 region is CASSDVGRASTDTQYF. CDR3 nucleotide sequence: TGTGCCAGCAGCGACGTGGGGCGGGCTAGCACAGATACGCAGTATTTT.

V is TRBV11-3 and J is TRBJ1-1; TRBD1 matches at 7 bases. Germline lookup yields CDR1 SGHNT and CDR2 YENEEA. The CDR3 runs 15 residues. Unmatched junction bases numbered 8, after V lost 5 bases and J lost 2 bases. CDR3 bases: TGTGCCAGCAGCACCCGACAGGGTCGCAACACTGAAGCTTTCTTT. Protein sequence: CASSTRQGRNTEAFF.

This clonotype has more than one count but fewer than ten. The chain has TRBV4-3 and TRBJ1-2; 9 bases are a match to TRBD1. Germline-derived CDR1 and CDR2 are LGHNA and YSLEER. The CDR3 covers 14 residues. V dropped 2 bases and J dropped 9; count of bases not matched to a gene: 7. CDR3 region: CASSQTNRGQSYTF. Written as DNA, the CDR3 is TGCGCCAGCAGCCAAACTAACAGGGGGCAGAGCTACACCTTC.

This chain connects TRBV7-3 to TRBJ2-2; D gene ambiguous. Trimming cost V 8 bases and J 5 bases, with 12 bases left between them. The CDR3 is 13 amino acids. Germline V lookup: CDR1 SGHTA, CDR2 FQGTGA. CDR3 nucleotides: TGTGCCAGCTCCCTTAGCCTGACCGGGGAGCTGTTTTTT. This sequence encodes CASSLSLTGELFF.

The chain employs TRBV6-1 and TRBJ2-5; the D call may be TRBD1 or TRBD2 (6 bases each). The CDR3 runs to 15 residues. Looked up from germline, CDR1 is MNHNS and CDR2 is SASEGT. V lost 4 bases to trimming and J lost 5 bases, with 17 bases between them. The CDR3 bases are TGTGCCAGCAGTGCGTATACAGGGAGGCAGGAGACCCAGTACTTC. This gives the protein CASSAYTGRQETQYF.

This clonotype was counted between two and nine times. The V and J genes are TRBV19 and TRBJ1-2; 7 bases agree with TRBD1. CDR3 size: 12 residues. Germline V gene lookup returns CDR1 LNHDA and CDR2 SQIVND (reference sequence). Losses at the gene ends were 8 bases for V and 2 bases for J; bases not matched to a gene: 2. This CDR3 reads CASGRGNYGYTF. For the CDR3, the DNA is TGTGCCAGTGGCAGGGGGAACTATGGCTACACCTTC.

This chain links TRBV18 with TRBJ2-7; 10 positions match TRBD2. V lost 3 bases and J lost 7; bases outside the gene matches: 6. The CDR3 consists of 14 residues. CDR1 is KGHSH and CDR2 is LQKENI in the germline V gene. CDR3 coding DNA: TGTGCCAGCTCACCGGGTAGCGGGAGGTCTGAGCAGTACTTC. As protein: CASSPGSGRSEQYF.

This clonotype was counted between two and nine times. The V and J genes are TRBV18 and TRBJ1-2; unclear D gene. Trimming shortened V by 3 bases and J by 3 bases, and 17 bases separated the two germline ends. The CDR3 totals 16 residues. Germline CDR1 reads KGHSH; CDR2 reads LQKENI. The CDR3, as DNA: TGTGCCAGCTCACCCAGATCATTCCCAACGGACTATGGCTACACCTTC. This sequence encodes CASSPRSFPTDYGYTF.

The chain recombines TRBV5-1 with TRBJ2-7; D is perhaps TRBD2 (6 bases). The V gene lost 2 bases and the J gene lost 7 bases, with 10 bases spanning the gap. Germline CDR1 reads SGHRS; CDR2 reads YFSETQ. The CDR3 is 12 residues long. The chain's CDR3 is CASSFGGREQYF. CDR3 nucleotides: TGCGCCAGCAGCTTCGGAGGGCGGGAGCAGTACTTC.

The rearrangement uses TRBV5-8 and TRBJ2-7; D not certain. V dropped 5 bases and J dropped 5 bases, with 11 bases sitting between them. Germline CDR1 reads SGHTS; CDR2 reads YDEGEE. This CDR3 comprises 12 residues. DNA of the CDR3: TGTGCCAGCAGTTTAGGCGGCGACGAGCAGTACTTC. It yields the protein CASSLGGDEQYF.

CDR3 residues: CASSRHVGAAAEKLFF. The DNA for the CDR3 is TGTGCCAGCAGCCGCCATGTTGGGGCAGCAGCCGAAAAACTGTTTTTT. This chain links TRBV14 with TRBJ1-4; weak D call: TRBD1 (5 bases). The germline gives CDR1 SGHDN, CDR2 FVKESK. V gave up 4 bases and J gave up 8 bases, with 20 bases separating them. The CDR3 consists of 16 residues.

The genes are TRBV7-2 and TRBJ2-3; D call uncertain. This CDR3 region has 13 residues. Germline loops: CDR1 SGHTA, CDR2 FQGNSA. Trimming pared 1 base from V and 1 base from J, leaving 3 bases between. This CDR3 is CASSLVRTDTQYF. The CDR3 DNA reads TGTGCCAGCAGCTTAGTCCGCACAGATACGCAGTATTTT.

The table lists this clonotype with a few counts. This rearrangement joins TRBV5-1 to TRBJ2-1; weak D call: TRBD1 (6 bases). Per germline, CDR1 SGHRS and CDR2 YFSETQ. The CDR3 is 11 amino acids. Deletions cut 3 bases from V and 12 bases from J, with 10 bases between. CDR3: CASSSGAGQFF. CDR3 bases: TGCGCCAGCAGCTCAGGGGCTGGGCAGTTCTTC.

This clonotype was found a few times. The chain carries TRBV7-2 and TRBJ1-2, with a weak D call TRBD1 (6 bases). Germline V gene lookup returns CDR1 SGHTA and CDR2 FQGNSA. The V gene lost 1 base and the J gene lost 8 bases, with 11 bases spanning the gap. The CDR3 is 13 residues long. CDR3 coding DNA: TGTGCCAGCAGCTTAGGTCGGACAGAGGGCTACACCTTC. Its translation is CASSLGRTEGYTF.